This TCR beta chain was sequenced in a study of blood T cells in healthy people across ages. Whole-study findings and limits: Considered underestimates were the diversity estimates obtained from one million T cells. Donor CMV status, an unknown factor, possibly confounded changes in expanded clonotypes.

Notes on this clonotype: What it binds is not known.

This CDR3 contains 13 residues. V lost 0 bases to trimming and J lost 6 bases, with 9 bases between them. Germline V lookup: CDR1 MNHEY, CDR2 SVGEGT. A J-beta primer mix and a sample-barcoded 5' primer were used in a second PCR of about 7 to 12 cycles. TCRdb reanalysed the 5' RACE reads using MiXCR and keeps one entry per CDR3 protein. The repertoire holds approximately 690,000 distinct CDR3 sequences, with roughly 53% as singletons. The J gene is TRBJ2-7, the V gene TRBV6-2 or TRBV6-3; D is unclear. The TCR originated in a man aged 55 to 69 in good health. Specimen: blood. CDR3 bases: TGTGCCAGCAGTTACTCGAGCCCTCCCGAGCAGTACTTC. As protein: CASSYSSPPEQYF.